Below, one T cell receptor (beta chain) is given with its context. The data originate from a study of T cell changes during pregnancy in multiple sclerosis. TCRdb's table, derived via immunoSEQ multiplex PCR, lists solely in-frame clones and lacks some. Here the sample spans under 65,000 clones, 80% to 95% being singletons. The V end lost 6 bases, the J end lost 4 bases, and 15 bases lay between the germline ends. Germline V gene lookup returns CDR1 LNHDA and CDR2 SQIVND (reference sequence). The CDR3 contains 14 residues. The J gene is TRBJ2-5, the V gene TRBV19; TRBD2 might be the D (5 bases). This material consisted of peripheral blood, taken in the second trimester of pregnancy. The clonotype was recovered from a female donor with multiple sclerosis, enrolled in a pregnancy study. CDR3 DNA sequence: TGTGCCAGTAGCACACCGGGAACTCGAGAGACCCAGTACTTC. It translates to CASSTPGTRETQYF.